The 5 T cell receptor beta chains reported below all come from one sample, sequenced in a study of shared clonotypes between healthy human individuals. Generated by immunoSEQ multiplex PCR, the TCRdb table keeps only in-frame clones and is missing some. The sample carries 2,100,000 or so clones, nearly 97% recorded once. Input material: naive CD4+ T cells sorted from blood. The sample's subset: CD45RA+ positively selected. These receptors were collected from a man between 18 and 35 years old in good health.

This sequence joins TRBV4-1 and TRBJ2-5, with 8 bases fitting TRBD1. V was clipped by 0 bases and J by 7 bases; unmatched bases: 7. CDR3 length: 15 residues. CDR1 and CDR2 from the germline V gene are MGHRA and YSYEKL. DNA for the CDR3: TGCGCCAGCAGCCAAGAGGACAGGGTGGGGGGGACCCAGTACTTC. Translated, it gives CASSQEDRVGGTQYF.

This chain links TRBV7-9 with TRBJ1-2; D remains unclear. CDR3 length: 15 residues. Trimming took 5 bases from V and 6 from J, leaving 19 bases between them. CDR1 and CDR2 (germline): SEHNR, FQNEAQ (reference sequence). In DNA, the CDR3 is TGTGCCAGCAGCCTGAAGGGTGTACAGTTTAATGGCTACACCTTC. It translates to CASSLKGVQFNGYTF.

A remark on this clone: Other DNA sequences in the sample encode the same CDR3. This sequence joins TRBV18 and TRBJ2-7; possibly TRBD2 for D (6 bases). Germline V gene data show CDR1 as KGHSH and CDR2 as LQKENI. Trimming took off 1 base at V and 0 bases at J, with 7 bases between the two ends. The CDR3 contains 14 residues. This CDR3 reads CASSPRGNSYEQYF. CDR3 coding DNA: TGTGCCAGCTCACCACGCGGGAACTCCTACGAGCAGTACTTC.

The chain uses TRBV6-1 and TRBJ1-4; D call uncertain. The CDR3 is 15 amino acids. The germline V gene encodes CDR1 MNHNS and CDR2 SASEGT. V lost 4 bases and J 1 base, leaving 10 bases between the germline ends. DNA for the CDR3: TGTGCCAGCAGTGCCCTACCAGGAACTAATGAAAAACTGTTTTTT. This encodes CASSALPGTNEKLFF.

The chain carries TRBV6-1 and TRBJ2-7; a possible D gene is TRBD1 (6 bases). The CDR3 loop spans 13 amino acids. CDR1 is MNHNS, CDR2 SASEGT, per germline. Trimming stripped 4 bases from V and 7 bases from J, with 14 bases between. The CDR3 protein is CASSAGTTGEQYF. The CDR3 region has the DNA TGTGCCAGCAGTGCTGGGACAACGGGGGAGCAGTACTTC.